Each of the 15 T cell receptor beta chains below was sequenced from the same sample in a study of T-cell memory formation after mild COVID-19. TCRdb reprocessed the 5' RACE reads via MiXCR and lists one record per CDR3 protein. The sample has roughly 160,000 distinct CDR3 sequences; 11% are singletons. Specimen: PBMCs or a T cell subset sorted from them (not recorded which). The receptors shown here come from a man between 18 and 35 years old who had mild COVID-19 (a few samples of this study predate the infection). Cell type and time point are not known.

This clonotype was picked up a small number of times. The chain couples TRBV4-1 to TRBJ1-2, with TRBD1 matching 11 bases. Looked up from germline, CDR1 is MGHRA and CDR2 is YSYEKL. The V gene end was trimmed by 6 bases and the J gene end by 8 bases; junction bases not matched to a gene: 11. The CDR3 is 15 amino acids. The CDR3 loop reads CASRNPGQGARGYTF. The CDR3 DNA reads TGCGCCAGCAGGAATCCCGGACAGGGGGCGCGGGGCTACACCTTC.

This clonotype has more than one count but fewer than ten. The chain employs TRBV7-9 and TRBJ1-4, with 9 positions matching TRBD1. Germline CDR1 and CDR2: SEHNR and FQNEAQ (reference sequence). The CDR3 is 15 residues long. The J segment lost 7 bases and the V segment lost 4 bases, leaving 7 bases of the junction unmatched. The CDR3 DNA is TGTGCCAGCAGCTCACAGGGGGCGTGGGGTGAAAAACTGTTTTTT. Protein product: CASSSQGAWGEKLFF.

This clonotype showed up just a few times. The gene calls are TRBV6-5 and TRBJ2-5; D ambiguous. This CDR3 spans 11 amino acids. The V gene lost 7 bases and the J gene lost 0 bases, with 3 bases spanning the gap. Germline V gene sequence: CDR1 MNHEY, CDR2 SVGAGI. The CDR3 loop reads CASNYQETQYF. In DNA form, the CDR3 reads TGTGCCAGCAACTACCAAGAGACCCAGTACTTC.

This clonotype turned up a few times. J is TRBJ2-7 and V is TRBV18, with 8 bases aligning to TRBD1. From germline, CDR1 is KGHSH and CDR2 LQKENI. The length of the CDR3 is 12 residues. Trimming took 5 bases from V and 5 from J; bases not matched to a gene: 2. DNA for the CDR3: TGTGCCAGCTCATCGGACAGGGACGAGCAGTACGTC. Its translation is CASSSDRDEQYV.

This clonotype was seen only a few times. This chain connects TRBV7-2 to TRBJ2-7, with a weak D call TRBD2 (6 bases). CDR3 length equals 13 residues. With 1 base removed from V and 6 bases from J, the gap between germline ends came to 10 bases. Germline V gene data show CDR1 as SGHTA and CDR2 as FQGNSA. CDR3 sequence: CASSLERAREQYF. CDR3 DNA sequence: TGTGCCAGCAGCTTAGAGCGGGCGCGCGAGCAGTACTTC.

This clonotype was seen many times. The chain couples TRBV5-4 to TRBJ2-7, with unresolved D. V was clipped by 9 bases and J by 4 bases, with 11 bases between them. The CDR3 runs 11 residues. Germline CDR1 and CDR2: SGHNT and YYREEE (reference sequence). The CDR3 protein is CATPVVYEQYV. DNA of the CDR3: TGTGCCACCCCAGTTGTGTACGAGCAGTACGTC.

This clonotype was counted only a few times. The chain employs TRBV10-2 and TRBJ1-1; 7 nucleotides line up with TRBD1. Per the germline V gene, CDR1 is WSHSY and CDR2 is SAAADI. V lost 4 bases to trimming and J lost 10 bases; unmatched junction nucleotides: 3. The CDR3 extends over 11 amino acids. CDR3 protein: CASSGQGRAFF. The CDR3 DNA is TGCGCCAGCAGTGGACAGGGTAGAGCTTTCTTT.

Remarks on this clonotype: Since no conserved phenylalanine or tryptophan closes the CDR3, a read error is the likely cause. The chain carries TRBV7-3 and TRBJ2-3, with D tentatively TRBD2 (5 bases). There are 15 residues in the CDR3. Germline V lookup: CDR1 SGHTA, CDR2 FQGTGA. CDR3 region: CASTLIGGPTDTQYL. CDR3 coding DNA: TGTGCCAGCACCTTAATCGGAGGACCCACAGATACGCAGTATTTG.

The V gene is TRBV5-1, the J gene TRBJ2-7; 8 positions match TRBD1. Per germline, CDR1 SGHRS and CDR2 YFSETQ. This CDR3 has 15 residues. J was trimmed by 0 bases and V by 3 bases; bases with no gene match: 5. The CDR3 bases are TGCGCCAGCAGCTCAGGGGGCCGGGGCTCCTACGAGCAGTACTTC. Translating it yields CASSSGGRGSYEQYF.

V and J are TRBV3-1 and TRBJ2-4, with 8 positions matching TRBD1. V lost 4 bases, J lost 1 base, and 6 bases stayed unmatched. The CDR3 sequence is 16 residues long. Germline V gene data show CDR1 as LGHDT and CDR2 as YNNKEL (reference sequence). The CDR3, as DNA: TGTGCCAGCAGCCGATCACAGGGGGGCGCCAAAAACATTCAGTACTTC. Protein: CASSRSQGGAKNIQYF.

The chain has TRBV3-1 and TRBJ1-1; D call uncertain. The CDR3 contains 16 residues. V was pared by 2 bases and J by 0 bases, with 13 bases between. Per germline, CDR1 LGHDT and CDR2 YNNKEL (reference sequence). CDR3 in amino acids: CASSQCTTGMNTEAFF. In DNA form, the CDR3 reads TGTGCCAGCAGCCAATGTACGACCGGCATGAACACTGAAGCTTTCTTT. Variable domain in full (rest from reference TRBV3-1 and TRBJ1-1): DTAVSQTPKYLVTQMGNDKSIKCEQNLGHDTMYWYKQDSKKFLKIMFSYNNKELIINETVPNRFSPKSPDKAHLNLHINSLELGDSAVYFCASSQCTTGMNTEAFFGQGTRLTVV.

There are a few counts of this clonotype. A much larger clone lies one base from this, so it may be a read error. V usage is TRBV3-1 and J usage is TRBJ1-5; D is ambiguous. Per germline, CDR1 LGHDT and CDR2 YNNKEL (reference sequence). With 4 bases removed from V and 2 bases from J, the gap between germline ends came to 9 bases. The CDR3 contains 14 residues. CDR3 sequence reads: CASSRAGGNQPQHF. The CDR3 DNA is TGTGCCAGCAGCCGGGCGGGTGGCAATCAGCCCCAGCATTTT.

This clonotype was recorded a few times. The rearrangement uses TRBV29-1 and TRBJ2-5, with 8 bases that match TRBD2. The CDR3 is 13 residues long. The V gene end was trimmed by 4 bases and the J gene end by 3 bases; junction bases not matched to a gene: 4. The germline CDR1 and CDR2 sequences are SQVTM and ANQGSEA. This chain's CDR3 is CSVVGAGEETQYF. The CDR3 DNA is TGCAGCGTTGTAGGAGCGGGGGAAGAGACCCAGTACTTC.

This clonotype has ten or more counts. Here the CDR3 DNA reads TGCGCCAGCAGCTTGGTGGGAATCACAGATACGCAGTATTTT. This encodes CASSLVGITDTQYF. The chain has TRBV5-1 and TRBJ2-3; unclear D gene. The V gene lost 0 bases and the J gene lost 2 bases, with 7 bases spanning the gap. CDR1 is SGHRS and CDR2 is YFSETQ in the germline V gene. CDR3 size: 14 residues.

This clonotype was counted only a few times. This chain connects TRBV12-5 to TRBJ2-5, with D possibly matching TRBD1 (6 bases). The CDR3 totals 15 residues. V dropped 4 bases and J dropped 1 base, with 13 bases sitting between them. Germline V CDR1 and CDR2: LGHNT, FRNRAP. CDR3 coding DNA: TGTGCTAGTGGTTATCAAACAGGGCCCCAAGAGACCCAGTACTTC. This translates into CASGYQTGPQETQYF.